The clone carrying this TCR beta chain came up many times. This record comes from a study of human T cells and chemical hapten exposure. TCRdb passed the RACE reads through MiXCR, listing each CDR3 protein once. The sample shows around 95,000 distinct CDR3 sequences, 10% to 13% of them seen only once. Time point of the sample: pre-sensitization, week 0. Treatment of the sample: therapeutic diphenylcyclopropenone sensitization with weekly scalp DPC. This CDR3 has 15 amino acids. From germline, CDR1 is SGHNT and CDR2 YYREEE (reference sequence). V shed 2 bases, J shed 5 bases, and the junction held 5 bases outside the gene matches.

This sequence joins TRBV5-4 and TRBJ2-3; 10 bases fit TRBD2. This sample comprised whole blood, obtained in connection with sensitization to the hapten diphenylcyclopropenone (DPC). This TCR was recovered from a woman aged 55-75 years with alopecia areata. Some clones in this sample may be carry-over from other donors' samples. CDR3 coding DNA: TGTGCCAGCAGCTTCGGACTAGCGGAGGGAGATACGCAGTATTTT. Its translation: CASSFGLAEGDTQYF.